The rows below give T cell receptor beta chains drawn from one sample of a study of blood T cell repertoires in COVID-19. Generated by immunoSEQ multiplex PCR, the TCRdb table keeps only in-frame clones and is missing some. Seen here are about 100,000 clones, over 70% observed once, and the top ten hold about 4.2%. The source material was peripheral blood. These receptors were collected from a man between 60 and 75 years old with acute or convalescent COVID-19. Both conserved end residues are part of each CDR3. Each record gives: D gene, V gene, clone size, J gene, CDR3 DNA, CDR3 protein. D genes are given only for firm matches. Some rows have no size entry. The others give once, few or many, or a class for an expanded clone.

-	TRBV12-3/TRBV12-4	-	TRBJ2-7	TGTGCCAGCAGACTACATGGAGCCTACGAGCAGTACTTC	CASRLHGAYEQYF
TRBD1	TRBV28	-	TRBJ2-7	TGTGCCAGTCGGACAGGGGGGACCTACGAGCAGTACTTC	CASRTGGTYEQYF
TRBD1	TRBV6-1	-	TRBJ1-5	TGTGCCAGCAGTGAAAATGCGAACAGGGGGCGGAATCAGCCCCAGCATTTT	CASSENANRGRNQPQHF
TRBD2	TRBV5-4	-	TRBJ2-7	TGTGCCAGCAGCTCCCAGACTAGCGGGAGGGCGCAGTACTTC	CASSSQTSGRAQYF
-	TRBV19	-	TRBJ1-4	TGTGCCAGTAGTAGGGCAGCAACTAATGAAAAACTGTTTTTT	CASSRAATNEKLFF
TRBD1	TRBV7-2	-	TRBJ2-7	TGTGCCAGCAGCTCCGAGGCGGTGGACAGGAACACCTACGAGCAGTACTTC	CASSSEAVDRNTYEQYF
TRBD1	TRBV7-9	few	TRBJ1-2	TGTGCCAGCGTCGACCGGGACAGGTCTGGATATGGCTACACCTTC	CASVDRDRSGYGYTF
-	TRBV19	-	TRBJ2-1	TGTGCCAGTACCCCGAGGAGGGGTCATGAGCAGTTCTTC	CASTPRRGHEQFF
-	TRBV12-5	-	TRBJ2-1	TGTGCTAGTGGTTTGTACGGAGACAATGAGCAGTTCTTC	CASGLYGDNEQFF
TRBD1	TRBV5-6	-	TRBJ2-4	TGTGCCAGCAGCCTTAACTCCCTAGGACAGGGTCGAGACATTCAGTACTTC	CASSLNSLGQGRDIQYF
TRBD1	TRBV7-8	-	TRBJ2-3	TGTGCCAGCAGCGGTCGGACAGGGGAGTTAGGTACGCAGTATTTT	CASSGRTGELGTQYF
TRBD1	TRBV6-6	once	TRBJ1-2	TGTGCCAGCAGTTACCCTGGACAGGGGAAGAGGTATGGCTACACCTTC	CASSYPGQGKRYGYTF
-	TRBV10-3	-	TRBJ1-2	TGTGCCATCAGTGAGTCCCCAGGGTATAACTATGGCTACACCTTC	CAISESPGYNYGYTF
-	TRBV10-2	few	TRBJ2-2	TGCGGAGATTTGGACAGAAAGGACACCGGGGAGCTGTTTTTT	CGDLDRKDTGELFF
TRBD2	TRBV4-2	-	TRBJ2-7	TGTGCCAGCAGCCAAGTACCACTAGCGGGAGACGAGCAGTACTTC	CASSQVPLAGDEQYF
-	TRBV5-1	-	TRBJ1-3	TGCGCCAGCAGCTTGACAAGCTCTGGAAACACCATATATTTT	CASSLTSSGNTIYF